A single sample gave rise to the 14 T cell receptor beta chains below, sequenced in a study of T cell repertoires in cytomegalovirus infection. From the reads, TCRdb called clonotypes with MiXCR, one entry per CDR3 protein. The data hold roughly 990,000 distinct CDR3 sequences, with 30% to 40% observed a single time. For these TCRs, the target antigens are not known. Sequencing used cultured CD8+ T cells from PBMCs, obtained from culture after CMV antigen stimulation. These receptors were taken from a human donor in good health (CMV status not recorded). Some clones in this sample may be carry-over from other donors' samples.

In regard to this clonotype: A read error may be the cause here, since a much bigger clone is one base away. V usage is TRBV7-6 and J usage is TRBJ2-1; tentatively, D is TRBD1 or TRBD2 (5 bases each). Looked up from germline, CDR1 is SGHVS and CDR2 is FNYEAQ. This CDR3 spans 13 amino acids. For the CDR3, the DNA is TGTGCCACCAGCACCGGGACCGCCAATGAGCAGTTCTTC. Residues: CATSTGTANEQFF.

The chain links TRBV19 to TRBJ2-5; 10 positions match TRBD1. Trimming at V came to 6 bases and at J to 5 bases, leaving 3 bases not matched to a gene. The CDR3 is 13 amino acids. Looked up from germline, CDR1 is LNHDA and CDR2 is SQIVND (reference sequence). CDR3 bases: TGTGCCAGTAGCGGGACAGGGGACGAGACCCAGTACTTC. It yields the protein CASSGTGDETQYF.

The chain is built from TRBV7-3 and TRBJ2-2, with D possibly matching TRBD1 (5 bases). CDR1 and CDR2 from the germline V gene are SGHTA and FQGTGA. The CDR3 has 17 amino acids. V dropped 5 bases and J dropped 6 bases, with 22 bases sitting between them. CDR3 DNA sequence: TGTGCCAGCAGCCCTATTAGGGGCCCTCCTAGGGCCGGGGAGCTGTTTTTT. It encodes CASSPIRGPPRAGELFF.

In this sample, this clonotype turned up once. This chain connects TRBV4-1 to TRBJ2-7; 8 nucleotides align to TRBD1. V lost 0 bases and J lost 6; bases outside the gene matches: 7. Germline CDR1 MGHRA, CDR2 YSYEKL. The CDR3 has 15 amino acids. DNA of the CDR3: TGCGCCAGCAGCCAAGATCGGGACAGGTACGCCGAGCAGTACTTC. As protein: CASSQDRDRYAEQYF.

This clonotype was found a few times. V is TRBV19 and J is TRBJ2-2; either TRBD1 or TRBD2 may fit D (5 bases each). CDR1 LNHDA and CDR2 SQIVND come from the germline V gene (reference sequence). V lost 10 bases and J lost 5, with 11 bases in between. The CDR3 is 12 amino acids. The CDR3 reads CATQWGTGELFF. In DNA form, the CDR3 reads TGTGCCACCCAGTGGGGGACCGGGGAGCTGTTTTTT.

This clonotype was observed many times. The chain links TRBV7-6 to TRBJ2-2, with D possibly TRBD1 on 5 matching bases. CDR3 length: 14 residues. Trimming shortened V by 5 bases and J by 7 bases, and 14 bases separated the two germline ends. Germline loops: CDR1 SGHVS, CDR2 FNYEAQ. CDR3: CASSPQGPGGELFF. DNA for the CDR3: TGTGCCAGCAGCCCCCAGGGTCCGGGCGGGGAGCTGTTTTTT.

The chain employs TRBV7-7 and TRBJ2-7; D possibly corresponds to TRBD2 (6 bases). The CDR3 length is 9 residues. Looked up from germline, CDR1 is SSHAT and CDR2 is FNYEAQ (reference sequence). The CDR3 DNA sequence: TGTGCTAGCAGCTTAGCGGTCAGCGTC. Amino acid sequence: CASSLAVSV.

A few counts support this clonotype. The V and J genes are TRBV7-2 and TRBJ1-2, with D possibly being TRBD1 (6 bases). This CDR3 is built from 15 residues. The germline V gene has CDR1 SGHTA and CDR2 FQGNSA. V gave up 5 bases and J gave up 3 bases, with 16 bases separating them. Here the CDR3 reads CASSRYLTGYYGYTF. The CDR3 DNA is TGTGCCAGCAGCCGTTACTTGACAGGCTACTATGGCTACACCTTC.

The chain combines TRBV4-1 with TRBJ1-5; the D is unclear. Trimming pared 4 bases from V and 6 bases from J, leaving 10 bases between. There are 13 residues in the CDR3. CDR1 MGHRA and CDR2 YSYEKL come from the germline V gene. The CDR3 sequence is CASSPIRGQPQHF. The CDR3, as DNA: TGCGCCAGCAGCCCCATACGGGGTCAGCCCCAGCATTTT.

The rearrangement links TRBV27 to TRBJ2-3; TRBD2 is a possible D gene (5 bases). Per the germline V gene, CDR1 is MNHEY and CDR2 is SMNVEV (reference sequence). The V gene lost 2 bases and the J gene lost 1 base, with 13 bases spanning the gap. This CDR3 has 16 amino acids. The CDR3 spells CASSLLRGAGTDTQYF. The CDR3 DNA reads TGTGCCAGCAGTTTACTCCGGGGAGCGGGCACAGATACGCAGTATTTT.

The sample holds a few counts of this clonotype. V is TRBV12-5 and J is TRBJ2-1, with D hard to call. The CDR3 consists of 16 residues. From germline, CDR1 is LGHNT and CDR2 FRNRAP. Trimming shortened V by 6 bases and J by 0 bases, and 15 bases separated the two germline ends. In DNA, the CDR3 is TGTGCTAGTGGATTTTCGACCGTGAGCTCCTACAATGAGCAGTTCTTC. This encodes CASGFSTVSSYNEQFF.

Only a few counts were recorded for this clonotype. Here the CDR3 reads CASSIAFPMLSNNEQFF. CDR3 nucleotide sequence: TGTGCCAGTAGTATAGCCTTCCCCATGCTGTCGAACAATGAGCAGTTCTTC. The J gene is TRBJ2-1, the V gene TRBV19; D remains unclear. Per the germline V gene, CDR1 is LNHDA and CDR2 is SQIVND (reference sequence). This CDR3 is 17 amino acids long. Trimming removed 1 base at V and 5 bases at J, with 18 bases between.

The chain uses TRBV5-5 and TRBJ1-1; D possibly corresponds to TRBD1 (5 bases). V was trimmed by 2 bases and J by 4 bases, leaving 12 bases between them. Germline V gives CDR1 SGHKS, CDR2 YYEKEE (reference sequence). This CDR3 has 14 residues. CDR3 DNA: TGTGCCAGCAGCTTACCAGGGACGGGCACTGAAGCTTTCTTT. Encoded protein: CASSLPGTGTEAFF.

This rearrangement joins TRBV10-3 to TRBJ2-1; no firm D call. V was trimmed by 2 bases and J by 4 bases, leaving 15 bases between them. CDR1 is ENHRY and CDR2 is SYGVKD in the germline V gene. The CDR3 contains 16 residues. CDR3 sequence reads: CAISEGVDGRYNEQFF. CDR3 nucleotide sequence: TGTGCCATCAGTGAGGGGGTAGACGGGCGGTACAATGAGCAGTTCTTC.